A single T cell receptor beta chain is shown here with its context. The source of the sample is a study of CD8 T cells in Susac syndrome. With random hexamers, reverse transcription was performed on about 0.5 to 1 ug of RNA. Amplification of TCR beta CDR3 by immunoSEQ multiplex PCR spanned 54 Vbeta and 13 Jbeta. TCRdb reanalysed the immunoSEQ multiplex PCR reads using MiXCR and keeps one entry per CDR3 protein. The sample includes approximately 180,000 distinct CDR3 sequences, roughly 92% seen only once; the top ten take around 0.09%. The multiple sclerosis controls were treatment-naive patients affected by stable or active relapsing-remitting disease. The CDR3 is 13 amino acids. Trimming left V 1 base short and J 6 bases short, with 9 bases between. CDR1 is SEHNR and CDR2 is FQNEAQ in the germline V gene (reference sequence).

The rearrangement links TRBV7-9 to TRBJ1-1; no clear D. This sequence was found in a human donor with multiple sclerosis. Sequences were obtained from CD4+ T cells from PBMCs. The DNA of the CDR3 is TGTGCCAGCAGCTTAGAGATGGGTCCTGAAGCTTTCTTT. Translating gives CASSLEMGPEAFF.